This T cell receptor (beta chain) derives from a study of blood T cell repertoires in COVID-19 (dated by TCRdb to 2020 to 2022). At the level of the whole study: The collaborator samples originated in the United States, Italy and Spain and spanned the acute and convalescent phases of COVID-19. The repertoires were released in a freely available public database meant as a resource for research on the immune response to SARS-CoV-2. Subjects who had been exposed to COVID-19, were actively infected with it, or had recovered from it provided the deeply sampled blood TCRbeta repertoires that made up the dataset. Where HLA class I and class II types were available, the types were taken from metadata supplied by the sample provider, not from assay-based typing. Samples came from the ongoing ImmuneRACE study (first 160 participants) plus 1,254 subjects from 6 global collaborators. The sample metadata nearly always contained a de-identified subject ID, COVID-19 status, age in years and sex. The material from the prospective study consisted of cDNA or gDNA derived from T cells, B-cell-depleted T cells, or PBMCs. On the study overall, not on this receptor specifically: Clinical and demographic metadata were provided uncurated, with the amount varying by source and participant.

In its sample, this clone was seen once. Its antigen is unknown. No base qualities exist here, and no much larger clone lies one base off it. The immunoSEQ Assay, a bias-controlled multiplex PCR, was used to amplify TCRbeta CDR3 regions from genomic DNA. Under the source paper's analysis protocol: The number of nucleated cells in each sample was estimated from the amplification of reference gene primers within the assay. To quantify the absolute abundance of each unique TCRbeta CDR3 rearrangement, sequence reads were collapsed and filtered. For each sample, productive Simpson clonality was calculated by taking the square root of Simpson's diversity index across productive rearrangements. TCRdb limited this immuneACCESS table to in-frame rearrangements with V and J called. A share of clones is missing; checked studies link under half to unresolved V genes, and the rest is unexplained. V, J and clone size are taken as reported in that table, and D and trimming were inferred from the DNA itself. Recorded for this sample are approximately 170,000 clones; 70% to 90% of them occurred a single time. The ten largest clones capture approximately 11% of the sample.

At one collaborating source in Seattle, patients were enrolled during active infection and were followed longitudinally through the course of disease. Whole blood was collected in K2EDTA tubes by collaborating institutions according to the institutions' own protocols. Collaborator samples were shipped for TCRbeta analysis as frozen whole blood, isolated PBMCs, or DNA extracted from either sample type. The clonotype was recovered from a woman aged 55-69 years with COVID-19, enrolled during active disease. The source material was peripheral blood.

The sequence in DNA is TGTGCCAGCAGCCAAGGTCGGGATCAGCCCCAGCATTTT. Its protein reads: CASSQGRDQPQHF. The rearranged chain carries TRBV3-1 (or the pseudogene TRBV3-2) and TRBJ1-5; no D segment can be confidently identified. V is pared back by 1 base and J by 5 bases, with 6 bases lying between the germline termini. The CDR3 covers 13 residues, taking in both the cysteine and the phenylalanine. The only DNA kept is the CDR3, 39 bases in frame from the first base. Taken from the germline V gene (reference sequence), the CDR1 and CDR2 loops are LGHDT and YNNKEL.